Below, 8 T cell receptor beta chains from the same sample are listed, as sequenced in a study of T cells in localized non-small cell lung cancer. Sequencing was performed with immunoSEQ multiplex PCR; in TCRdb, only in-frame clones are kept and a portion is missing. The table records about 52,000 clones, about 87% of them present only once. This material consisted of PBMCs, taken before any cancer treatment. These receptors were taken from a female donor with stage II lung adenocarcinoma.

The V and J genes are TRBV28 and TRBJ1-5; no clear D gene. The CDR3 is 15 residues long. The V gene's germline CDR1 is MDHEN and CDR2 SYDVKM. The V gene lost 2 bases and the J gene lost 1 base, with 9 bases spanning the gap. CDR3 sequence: CASSLIGISNQPQHF. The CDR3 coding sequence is TGTGCCAGCAGTTTAATAGGGATCAGCAATCAGCCCCAGCATTTT.

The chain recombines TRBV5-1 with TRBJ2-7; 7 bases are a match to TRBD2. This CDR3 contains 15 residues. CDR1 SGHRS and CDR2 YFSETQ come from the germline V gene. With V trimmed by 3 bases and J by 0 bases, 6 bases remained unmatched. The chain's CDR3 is CASSYHGGSSYEQYF. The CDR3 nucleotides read TGCGCCAGCAGCTATCACGGCGGGAGCTCCTACGAGCAGTACTTC.

The CDR3 loop reads CASSYGQGKGDTF. The CDR3 DNA is TGCGCCAGCAGCTACGGACAGGGGAAGGGAGACACCTTC. The chain uses TRBV5-1 and TRBJ1-2; 9 bases agree with TRBD1. J lost 12 bases, V lost 3 bases, and 9 bases had no gene match. Germline loops: CDR1 SGHRS, CDR2 YFSETQ. CDR3 length: 13 residues.

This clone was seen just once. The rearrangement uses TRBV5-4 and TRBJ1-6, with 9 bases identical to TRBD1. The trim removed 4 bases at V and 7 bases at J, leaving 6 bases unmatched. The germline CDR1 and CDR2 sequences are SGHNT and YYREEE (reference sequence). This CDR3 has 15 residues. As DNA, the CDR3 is TGTGCCAGCAGCCCTCGGACAGGGGAAAATTCACCCCTCCACTTT. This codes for CASSPRTGENSPLHF.

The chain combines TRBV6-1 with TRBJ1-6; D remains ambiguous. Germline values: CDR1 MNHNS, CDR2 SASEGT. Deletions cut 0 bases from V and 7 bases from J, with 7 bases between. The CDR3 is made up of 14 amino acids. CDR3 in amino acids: CASSEAVLNSPLHF. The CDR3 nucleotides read TGTGCCAGCAGTGAAGCCGTCCTCAATTCACCCCTCCACTTT.

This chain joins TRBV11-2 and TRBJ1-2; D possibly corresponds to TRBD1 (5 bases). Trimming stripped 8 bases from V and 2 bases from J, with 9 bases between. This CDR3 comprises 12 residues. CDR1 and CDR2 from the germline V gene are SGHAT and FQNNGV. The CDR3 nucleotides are TGTGCCAGCGCGGAGGGGAACTATGGCTACACCTTC. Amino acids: CASAEGNYGYTF. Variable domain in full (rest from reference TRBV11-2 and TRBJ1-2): EAGVAQSPRYKIIEKRQSVAFWCNPISGHATLYWYQQILGQGPKLLIQFQNNGVVDDSQLPKDRFSAERLKGVDSTLKIQPAKLEDSAVYLCASAEGNYGYTFGSGTRLTVV.

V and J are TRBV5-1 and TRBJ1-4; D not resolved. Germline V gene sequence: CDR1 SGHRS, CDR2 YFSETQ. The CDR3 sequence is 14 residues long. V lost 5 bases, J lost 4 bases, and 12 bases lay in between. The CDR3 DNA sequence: TGCGCCAGCAGTTCCGCCGGAGATAATGAAAAACTGTTTTTT. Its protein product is CASSSAGDNEKLFF.

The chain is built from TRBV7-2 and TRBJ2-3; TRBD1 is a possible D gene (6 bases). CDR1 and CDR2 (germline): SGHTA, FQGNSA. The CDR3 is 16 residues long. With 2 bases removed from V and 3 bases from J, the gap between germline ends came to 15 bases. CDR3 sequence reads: CASSLLRGGGTDTQYF. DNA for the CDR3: TGTGCCAGCAGCTTACTGCGTGGGGGCGGGACAGATACGCAGTATTTT.